The 20 T cell receptor beta chains in this list originate from one sample, sequenced in a study of T cell repertoires in cytomegalovirus infection. TCRdb fed the reads into MiXCR, producing one record per CDR3 protein. The sample has 450,000 to 650,000 distinct CDR3 sequences; about 26% are singletons. Sample: PBMCs. The receptors derive from a human donor in good health (CMV status not recorded). Some clones in this sample may be carry-over from other donors' samples.

This clonotype turned up a few times. The chain employs TRBV24-1 and TRBJ2-2, with D possibly matching TRBD1 (6 bases). The CDR3 is made up of 15 amino acids. Between the trimmed V and J ends, which lost 4 bases and 4 bases, there was a span of 12 bases. The germline gives CDR1 KGHDR, CDR2 SFDVKD. CDR3 residues: CATSDRRQVTGELFF. Here the CDR3 DNA reads TGTGCCACCAGTGACCGAAGACAGGTCACCGGGGAGCTGTTTTTT.

The gene calls are TRBV11-3 and TRBJ2-3; tentative D call: TRBD1 (5 bases). Germline V lookup: CDR1 SGHNT, CDR2 YENEEA. V was shortened by 2 bases and J by 0 bases, with 12 bases between the two germline ends. The CDR3 has 16 residues. This chain's CDR3 is CASSLPLGVSTDTQYF. CDR3 DNA sequence: TGTGCCAGCAGCTTACCCCTAGGGGTTAGCACAGATACGCAGTATTTT.

V is TRBV18 and J is TRBJ2-1; 12 bases fit TRBD2. Trimming removed 3 bases from V and 0 bases from J; junction bases left unmatched: 3. CDR1 is KGHSH, CDR2 LQKENI, per germline. The CDR3 spans 17 residues. In DNA, the CDR3 is TGTGCCAGCTCACCCTCGGGACTAGCGGGCTCCTACAATGAGCAGTTCTTC. Protein: CASSPSGLAGSYNEQFF.

This clonotype showed up just a few times. The rearrangement joins TRBV11-2 to TRBJ2-3; TRBD2 matches 7 bases. Germline loops: CDR1 SGHAT, CDR2 FQNNGV. The CDR3 runs 15 residues. The J segment lost 3 bases and the V segment lost 5 bases, leaving 8 bases of the junction unmatched. CDR3 DNA: TGTGCCAGCAGCGGAGGGACGGGGGGAACAGATACGCAGTATTTT. This sequence encodes CASSGGTGGTDTQYF.

This clonotype was picked up a small number of times. The chain uses TRBV6-1 and TRBJ1-1; 10 bases line up with TRBD1. The CDR3 is 14 residues long. Germline V CDR1 and CDR2: MNHNS, SASEGT. J lost 4 bases, V lost 6 bases, and 5 bases had no gene match. As DNA, the CDR3 is TGTGCCAGCAGAAGGACAGGGGGTCCCACTGAAGCTTTCTTT. Translation gives CASRRTGGPTEAFF.

A few counts support this clonotype. V gene TRBV28 combines with J gene TRBJ1-1, with D hard to call. The germline gives CDR1 MDHEN, CDR2 SYDVKM. Trimming cost V 10 bases and J 0 bases, with 12 bases left between them. The CDR3 covers 13 residues. The DNA for the CDR3 is TGTGCCACCGCCAACAGCCTGAACACTGAAGCTTTCTTT. Translating gives CATANSLNTEAFF.

This clonotype was counted many times. The rearrangement links TRBV7-2 to TRBJ1-2; 7 nucleotides line up with TRBD1. CDR3 size: 16 residues. The V gene's germline CDR1 is SGHTA and CDR2 FQGNSA. V lost 1 base to trimming and J lost 5 bases; unmatched junction nucleotides: 10. DNA for the CDR3: TGTGCCAGCAGCTTAGAGGCGCCAGGGGGTCTTTATGGCTACACCTTC. It yields the protein CASSLEAPGGLYGYTF.

The chain has TRBV11-2 and TRBJ2-3, with TRBD1 matching 7 bases. The CDR3 spans 15 residues. The V segment lost 5 bases and the J segment 2 bases; nucleotides outside the gene matches: 7. CDR1 is SGHAT and CDR2 is FQNNGV in the germline V gene. CDR3 loop: CASSDGQANTDTQYF. CDR3 DNA sequence: TGTGCCAGCAGCGACGGACAGGCTAACACAGATACGCAGTATTTT.

The table lists this clonotype with many counts. The chain carries TRBV7-8 and TRBJ1-2, with a tentative D call TRBD1 (5 bases). Germline V lookup: CDR1 SGHVS, CDR2 FQNEAQ. Trimming cost V 8 bases and J 4 bases, with 20 bases left between them. The CDR3 is 15 residues long. The CDR3 bases are TGTGCCAGCTGCGTAGGAGGGGCACCTTGCTATGGCTACACCTTC. The encoded protein is CASCVGGAPCYGYTF.

For this clonotype: Possible read error: a much larger clone is one base away. The chain joins TRBV28 to TRBJ2-5, with 12 positions matching TRBD2. The CDR3 covers 15 residues. Germline V gene sequence: CDR1 MDHEN, CDR2 SYDVKM. In DNA form, the CDR3 reads TGTGCCAGCAGTTTATGGTCTAGCGGGAGGGAGACCCAGAACTTC. It codes for CASSLWSSGRETQNF.

V usage is TRBV7-2 and J usage is TRBJ1-4; tentative D call: TRBD1 (5 bases). Trimming removed 4 bases from V and 5 bases from J, with 11 bases in between. Looked up from germline, CDR1 is SGHTA and CDR2 is FQGNSA. The CDR3 has 14 residues. The CDR3 protein is CASSSGTWNEKLFF. The CDR3 coding sequence is TGTGCCAGCAGCTCCGGGACGTGGAATGAAAAACTGTTTTTT.

Only a few counts were recorded for this clonotype. The V gene is TRBV7-9, the J gene TRBJ1-5, with D possibly matching TRBD1 (6 bases). Germline CDR1 SEHNR, CDR2 FQNEAQ (reference sequence). The CDR3 spans 14 residues. Trimming stripped 3 bases from V and 3 bases from J, with 9 bases between. CDR3 region: CASSFRDTNQPQHF. The CDR3 bases are TGTGCCAGCAGCTTCCGGGACACCAATCAGCCCCAGCATTTT.

The V and J genes are TRBV6-8 and TRBJ2-7; tentative D call: TRBD2 (6 bases). Trimming stripped 0 bases from V and 2 bases from J, with 8 bases between. The CDR3 has 14 amino acids. Germline V gene data show CDR1 as MNHGY and CDR2 as SAAAGT. Here the CDR3 DNA reads TGTGCCAGCAGTTACTCGAGCGGGCCCTACGAGCAGTACTTC. Its protein product is CASSYSSGPYEQYF.

The gene calls are TRBV12-3 or TRBV12-4 and TRBJ2-5; unclear D gene. The CDR3 has 13 amino acids. Trimming took 3 bases from V and 5 from J, leaving 10 bases between them. CDR3 in amino acids: CASSLMPRETQYF. CDR3 DNA: TGTGCCAGCAGTTTGATGCCGCGGGAGACCCAGTACTTC.

The rearrangement joins TRBV12-3 or TRBV12-4 to TRBJ1-5, with D possibly being TRBD1 (5 bases). Trimming shortened V by 6 bases and J by 0 bases, and 18 bases separated the two germline ends. The CDR3 runs to 17 residues. CDR3 bases: TGTGCCAGCAGGCGGGGCAGGGAGGGGTATAGCAATCAGCCCCAGCATTTT. Protein sequence: CASRRGREGYSNQPQHF.

In its sample, this clonotype was seen a few times. J is TRBJ2-4 and V is TRBV27, with D uncertain. The CDR3 totals 13 residues. Germline V gene sequence: CDR1 MNHEY, CDR2 SMNVEV (reference sequence). The ends were cut back, 7 bases at V and 0 bases at J, with 7 bases in the middle. The CDR3 bases are TGTGCCAGCATCGGTGAAGCCAAAAACATTCAGTACTTC. Amino acids: CASIGEAKNIQYF.

Ten or more counts support this clonotype. The V and J genes are TRBV6-6 and TRBJ2-1; D gene unclear. CDR3 size: 11 residues. Trimming removed 6 bases at V and 7 bases at J, with 7 bases between. From germline, CDR1 is MNHNY and CDR2 SVGAGI (reference sequence). Written as DNA, the CDR3 is TGTGCCAGCAGCTACCGAAATGAGCAGTTCTTC. Residues: CASSYRNEQFF.

In its sample, this clonotype was seen many times. The chain is built from TRBV12-3 or TRBV12-4 and TRBJ1-5, with 8 bases matching TRBD1. The CDR3 extends over 17 amino acids. Germline trimming cut 6 bases from V and 6 bases from J; bases unmatched to any gene: 16. The CDR3 here is CASRLDRGPWVGQPQHF. The CDR3 DNA reads as TGTGCCAGCAGGCTTGACAGGGGCCCATGGGTTGGTCAGCCCCAGCATTTT.

The chain employs TRBV19 and TRBJ1-4; 10 positions agree with TRBD1. CDR3 size: 16 residues. V shed 9 bases and J 8 bases; nucleotides not matched to a gene: 15. Germline V gives CDR1 LNHDA, CDR2 SQIVND (reference sequence). The CDR3 spells CASKIGPGQGREKLFF. CDR3 in DNA: TGTGCCAGCAAAATTGGCCCGGGACAGGGGAGGGAAAAACTGTTTTTT.

The V and J genes are TRBV5-6 and TRBJ1-6, with TRBD1 as a possible D gene (5 bases). The V gene's germline CDR1 is SGHDT and CDR2 YYEEEE. The V end lost 4 bases, the J end lost 10 bases, and 18 bases lay between the germline ends. There are 15 residues in the CDR3. The CDR3 region is CASSRGRGIGSPLHF. The CDR3, as DNA: TGTGCCAGCAGCCGCGGACGGGGGATCGGGTCACCCCTCCACTTT.